This is a list of T cell receptor beta chains from one sample in a study of cytomegalovirus exposure and HLA in healthy donors. This table comes from immunoSEQ multiplex PCR, and its TCRdb copy is limited to in-frame clones, with some not included. This sample's clone table lists 150,000 to 200,000 clones. The sequencing sample was made of PBMCs. The receptor source for this set is a man aged 30-40 years in good health and CMV-seronegative. CDR3s include the opening cysteine and the closing phenylalanine or tryptophan. A D gene is named only where the DNA matches it firmly.

-,TRBV18,TRBJ1-1,CASSPPLRGNTEAFF,TGTGCCAGCTCACCTCCATTACGCGGGAACACTGAAGCTTTCTTT
TRBD1,TRBV30,TRBJ1-2,CAWSRPGQGVSTF,TGTGCCTGGAGTCGACCTGGACAGGGAGTAAGCACCTTC
TRBD2,TRBV2,TRBJ2-1,CASSEYSGSAHNEQFF,TGTGCCAGCAGCGAGTATAGCGGGAGCGCCCACAATGAGCAGTTCTTC
TRBD2,TRBV5-6,TRBJ2-3,CASSPAAGGTDTQYF,TGTGCCAGCAGCCCCGCCGCGGGGGGCACAGATACGCAGTATTTT
-,TRBV7-9,TRBJ1-1,CASSFGGRVITEAFF,TGTGCCAGCAGCTTCGGGGGGCGGGTGATCACTGAAGCTTTCTTT
-,TRBV27,TRBJ1-5,CASSLSRGNQPQHF,TGTGCCAGCAGTTTATCGAGGGGCAATCAGCCCCAGCATTTT
TRBD2,TRBV10-2,TRBJ2-6,CASSLASGASGANVLTF,TGCGCCAGCAGTCTCGCTAGCGGGGCCTCTGGGGCCAACGTCCTGACTTTC
-,TRBV7-2,TRBJ2-5,CASSLALVYQETQYF,TGTGCCAGCAGCTTAGCGCTAGTCTACCAAGAGACCCAGTACTTC
TRBD1,TRBV6-5,TRBJ1-3,CASSHGTALGNTIYF,TGTGCCAGCAGCCACGGGACAGCCCTCGGAAACACCATATATTTT
-,TRBV9,TRBJ2-7,CASSPWTHSSYEQYF,TGTGCCAGCAGCCCGTGGACACATAGCTCCTACGAGCAGTACTTC
TRBD1,TRBV5-1,TRBJ1-2,CASSVGQGGYGYTF,TGCGCCAGCAGCGTTGGACAGGGTGGCTATGGCTACACCTTC
TRBD2,TRBV7-9,TRBJ2-1,CASSPVGGAWNEQFF,TGTGCCAGCAGCCCGGTCGGGGGGGCTTGGAATGAGCAGTTCTTC
TRBD2,TRBV7-6,TRBJ2-7,CASSPGTSEQYF,TGTGCCAGCAGCCCGGGGACTAGTGAGCAGTACTTC
-,TRBV27,TRBJ2-7,CASSSIDKTYEQYF,TGTGCCAGCAGTTCAATCGACAAGACCTACGAGCAGTACTTC
TRBD1,TRBV2,TRBJ1-2,CASSLRTGGADGYTF,TGTGCCAGCAGCCTCAGGACAGGGGGCGCGGATGGCTACACCTTC
TRBD1,TRBV6-5,TRBJ1-2,CASSAVDRGLGSYTF,TGTGCCAGCAGTGCCGTCGACAGGGGGCTCGGGAGCTACACCTTC
-,TRBV5-1,TRBJ1-3,CASSVGGSGNTIYF,TGCGCCAGCTCCGTAGGGGGCTCTGGAAACACCATATATTTT
TRBD1,TRBV5-1,TRBJ2-2,CASSLRTGPNTGELFF,TGCGCCAGCAGCTTGCGGACAGGGCCCAACACCGGGGAGCTGTTTTTT
-,TRBV11-2,TRBJ2-7,CASSLVQSYEQYF,TGTGCCAGCAGCTTAGTCCAGTCCTACGAGCAGTACTTC
-,TRBV6-1,TRBJ2-2,CASSEDGTKGLFANTGELFF,TGTGCCAGCAGTGAAGACGGCACCAAGGGACTGTTCGCGAACACCGGGGAGCTGTTTTTT
TRBD2,TRBV7-2,TRBJ2-3,CASRTSGRRSSTDTQYF,TGTGCCAGCAGGACTAGCGGGAGGCGCTCTAGCACAGATACGCAGTATTTT
TRBD1,TRBV2,TRBJ2-7,CASRQGSKGEQYF,TGTGCCAGTAGACAGGGGTCCAAGGGGGAGCAGTACTTC
TRBD1,TRBV6-5,TRBJ1-1,CASKPAGQGRTEAFF,TGTGCCAGCAAACCAGCCGGACAGGGTCGAACTGAAGCTTTCTTT
TRBD1,TRBV5-1,TRBJ1-1,CASKVNTGTGTEAFF,TGCGCCAGCAAAGTGAATACCGGGACAGGGACTGAAGCTTTCTTT
TRBD1,TRBV5-1,TRBJ2-3,CASSPSGQGADTQYF,TGCGCCAGCAGCCCCTCAGGGCAGGGGGCAGATACGCAGTATTTT
-,TRBV5-1,TRBJ2-7,CASSLAGHGEQYF,TGCGCCAGCAGCTTGGCGGGACATGGTGAGCAGTACTTC
-,TRBV19,TRBJ2-5,CASSSGDTAPETQYF,TGTGCCAGTAGTAGTGGTGACACAGCCCCCGAGACCCAGTACTTC
-,TRBV5-1,TRBJ2-7,CASSSGKGQLYEQYF,TGCGCCAGCAGCTCGGGTAAGGGACAACTATACGAGCAGTACTTC
-,TRBV7-8,TRBJ2-1,CASSPLRDEQFF,TGTGCCAGCAGTCCCCTACGCGATGAGCAGTTCTTC
-,TRBV6-4,TRBJ2-7,CASSDSGVSEQYF,TGTGCCAGCAGTGACTCAGGGGTTAGCGAGCAGTACTTC
TRBD1,TRBV29-1,TRBJ2-3,CSAQTGSSTDTQYF,TGCAGCGCCCAGACAGGGTCTAGCACAGATACGCAGTATTTT
-,TRBV2,TRBJ2-2,CASSAGELFF,TGTGCCAGCTCCGCCGGGGAGCTGTTTTTT
-,TRBV19,TRBJ1-1,CASSIGREGAEAFF,TGTGCCAGTAGTATAGGGAGGGAAGGGGCTGAAGCTTTCTTT
-,TRBV7-6,TRBJ2-3,CASSYRTTTDTQYF,TGTGCCAGCAGCTACAGGACTACCACAGATACGCAGTATTTT
-,TRBV7-8,TRBJ2-2,CASSLRSGELFF,TGTGCCAGCAGCCTTAGATCCGGGGAGCTGTTTTTT
TRBD2,TRBV5-1,TRBJ2-1,CASSLLGEGLDEQFF,TGCGCCAGCAGCTTGTTGGGGGAGGGTTTGGATGAGCAGTTCTTC
TRBD1,TRBV5-1,TRBJ2-7,CASSSGTGSGEQYF,TGCGCCAGCAGCTCCGGGACAGGGTCCGGCGAGCAGTACTTC
TRBD2,TRBV2,TRBJ2-7,CASSENGRTSGLSTYEQYF,TGTGCCAGCAGTGAAAACGGCCGGACTAGCGGACTTTCCACCTACGAGCAGTACTTC
TRBD2,TRBV10-2,TRBJ2-1,CATGGGTEQFF,TGCGCTACCGGGGGGGGAACTGAGCAGTTCTTC
TRBD1,TRBV10-2,TRBJ2-7,CASNQGARGEQYF,TGCGCCAGCAACCAGGGGGCGAGGGGCGAGCAGTACTTC
-,TRBV5-1,TRBJ2-5,CASSYGDTQRETQYF,TGCGCCAGCAGCTACGGGGACACGCAGCGGGAGACCCAGTACTTC
-,TRBV12-5,TRBJ1-3,CASGFQRNTIYF,TGTGCTAGTGGTTTTCAAAGAAACACCATATATTTT
-,TRBV27,TRBJ2-5,CASSKNVGQGPQETQYF,TGTGCCAGCAGTAAAAACGTGGGACAAGGGCCCCAAGAGACCCAGTACTTC